This TCR beta chain was identified during a study of identical twins. This clonotype was observed a handful of times. One entry per CDR3 protein results from TCRdb running MiXCR on the 5' RACE reads. Here the sample spans 450,000 or so distinct CDR3 sequences, around 24% being singletons. V was clipped by 3 bases and J by 2 bases, with 12 bases between them. Germline V CDR1 and CDR2: SGHDT, YYEEEE. This CDR3 comprises 14 residues. This same sample was also taken into another study, of T cells expressing NK-cell markers. That paper adds: All TCR beta repertoires analysed originated from sorted CD3+CD56+NKG2C+, CD3+CD56+NKG2C- and CD3+CD56-NKG2C+ T cells.

The V and J genes are TRBV5-6 and TRBJ2-7; D remains unclear. The sequence derives from a young woman in good health. Sequenced material: CD4+ T cells sorted from blood. The CDR3 sequence is CASSSLPGPYEQYF. CDR3 bases: TGTGCCAGCAGCTCTCTACCGGGCCCCTACGAGCAGTACTTC.